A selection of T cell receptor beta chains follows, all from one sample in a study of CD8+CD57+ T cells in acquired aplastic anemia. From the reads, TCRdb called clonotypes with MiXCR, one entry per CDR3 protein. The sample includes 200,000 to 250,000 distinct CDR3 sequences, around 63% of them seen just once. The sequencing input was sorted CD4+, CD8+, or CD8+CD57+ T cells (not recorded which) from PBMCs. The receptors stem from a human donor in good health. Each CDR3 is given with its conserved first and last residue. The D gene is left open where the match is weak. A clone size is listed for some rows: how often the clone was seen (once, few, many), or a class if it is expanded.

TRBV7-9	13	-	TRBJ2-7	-	CASSFDRFSEQYF	TGTGCCAGCAGCTTCGACAGGTTTAGCGAGCAGTACTTC
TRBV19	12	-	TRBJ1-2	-	CASSSRAAGYTF	TGTGCCAGTAGTAGCAGGGCCGCTGGCTACACCTTC
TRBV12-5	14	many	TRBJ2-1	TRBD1	CASGRTGGVNEQFF	TGTGCTAGTGGTCGGACAGGTGGAGTCAATGAGCAGTTCTTC
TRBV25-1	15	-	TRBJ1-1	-	CASSEMDIKNTEAFF	TGTGCCAGCAGTGAAATGGACATAAAGAACACTGAAGCTTTCTTT
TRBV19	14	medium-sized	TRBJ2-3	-	CASKEGGDADTQYF	TGTGCCAGTAAGGAAGGCGGGGACGCAGATACGCAGTATTTT
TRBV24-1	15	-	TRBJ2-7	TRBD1	CSTSDTGTGIHEQYF	TGTTCCACCAGTGACACCGGGACAGGGATCCACGAGCAGTACTTC
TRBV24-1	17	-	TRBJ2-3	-	CATSDSITGFGGDTQYF	TGTGCCACCAGTGATTCGATAACGGGATTCGGTGGAGATACGCAGTATTTT
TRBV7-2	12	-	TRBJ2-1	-	CASSLTRREQFF	TGTGCCAGCAGCTTAACCAGAAGGGAGCAGTTCTTC
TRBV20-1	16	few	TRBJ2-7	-	CSARGRGTDGSYEQYF	TGCAGTGCTAGAGGAAGGGGTACGGACGGTTCCTACGAGCAGTACTTC
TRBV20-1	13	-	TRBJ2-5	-	CSARMGSLETQYF	TGCAGTGCTAGGATGGGTTCTCTAGAGACCCAGTACTTC
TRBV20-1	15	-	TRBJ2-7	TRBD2	CSASPFRGSSYEQYF	TGCAGTGCTAGCCCCTTTCGCGGGAGCTCCTACGAGCAGTACTTC
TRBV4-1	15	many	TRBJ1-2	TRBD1	CASSQVSQGPTGYTF	TGCGCCAGCAGCCAAGTGTCACAGGGGCCAACCGGCTACACCTTC
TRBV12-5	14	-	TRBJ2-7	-	CASGFRGSSYEQCF	TGTGCTAGTGGTTTCCGGGGGAGCTCCTACGAGCAGTGCTTC
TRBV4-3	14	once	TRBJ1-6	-	CASSQDRSSSPLHF	TGCGCCAGCAGCCAAGACAGGTCTTCTTCACCCCTCCACTTT
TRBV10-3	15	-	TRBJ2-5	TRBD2	CAISESKRGEETQYF	TGTGCCATCAGTGAGTCTAAGCGGGGTGAAGAGACCCAGTACTTC